This T cell receptor (beta chain) is from a study of neurological immune-mediated disorders (dated 2019 in TCRdb). Concerning the study at large: Peripheral blood TCR-beta repertoires from HTLV-I-associated myelopathy (HAM/TSP) patients, multiple sclerosis patients and healthy controls were compared by UMI-based sequencing. The approximately 100 TCR-beta libraries included longitudinal samples, technical triplicates and paired sorted CD4+ and CD8+ T-cell subsets alongside PBMC samples. Each longitudinal HAM/TSP and healthy donor was sampled at 3 time-points spaced at about 3-45 month intervals. Of the approximately 65 subjects in the cohort, about 15 were HAM/TSP patients, some 34 were multiple sclerosis patients, and around 20 were healthy controls.

The time point label on this specimen signifies: longitudinal time-point 3. Libraries from unsorted PBMCs were made from 2 million PBMCs kept in RNAlater at -80 degrees C until RNA extraction. Peripheral blood underwent Ficoll-Hypaque density gradient centrifugation to isolate PBMCs, which were then cryopreserved in liquid nitrogen. What the research found in general, with its limitations: The highest TCR clonal expansion was observed in HAM/TSP patients, whereas the lowest was observed in MS patients, even when compared with healthy controls. Across subjects, expanded clones never shared an identical CDR3 amino acid sequence, which suggests that the TCR-beta repertoires in every group were private.

At the junction V is shortened by 2 bases and J by 2 bases; bases outside the gene matches: 5. Based on the germline V gene, the CDR1 and CDR2 sequences are SGHRS and YFSETQ. The CDR3 measures 15 amino acids from cysteine to phenylalanine. Only the CDR3 region is kept as DNA, spanning 45 bases read in frame from base 1. To synthesize cDNA, template-switch 5'RACE was performed with a primer carrying a 10-nucleotide random unique molecular identifier so that each TCR transcript was tagged. Over 180 million TCR-beta sequences, covering 15-18 subjects, were produced in each sequencing run. Total RNA was extracted with the RNeasy kit. The KAPA Real-time Library Amplification kit was used to amplify TCR-beta VDJ regions with primers targeting the TCR constant region and the 5'RACE anchor. Sample indexes and Illumina adaptors were added in a first PCR, and a second PCR then increased library yield. After Ampure bead purification, the TCR product of roughly 650 bp was size-selected on a 2% E-gel SizeSelection system. Before pooling, library quality was assessed on a Bioanalyzer, concentration was determined with Qubit, and library quantification was performed with the Kapa Library Quantification kit. An Illumina HiSeq 2500 was used to sequence the libraries paired-end at 2 x 150 bp. To increase sequence diversity, 25-30% phiX was spiked into each library pool. The source study handled its data this way. Quality-filtered reads were processed with the UMI-based MiGEC pipeline, which removed over 80% of raw TCR sequences during error correction. VDJ genes were aligned to IMGT germline references, and clonotypes were defined by unique CDR3 amino acid sequence plus V-J genes. Clonal expansion, Shannon diversity and CDR3 relatedness were evaluated with VDJtools (CalcPairwiseDistances, ClusterSamples), while phylogenetic trees were built in CLCbio workbench. A clone was classed as expanded if it had 8 or more unique UMIs, a cutoff based on coefficient-of-variation modelling across technical triplicates. TCRdb reprocessing: public reads trimmed at Q25 with fastp, clones called with MiXCR, in-frame beta chains kept. Merged by CDR3 protein, the rows form single entries marked with the most common genes and DNA. The authors' filters were not applied to this entry. In this sample the table shows roughly 50,000 distinct CDR3 sequences, about 13% of which occur a single time. The ten most abundant clones make up 9% of the sample.

This clonotype was recorded a few times. Which antigen it targets is not known. It has no much larger one-base neighbor in the sample; base qualities were not kept. Recombination connected TRBV5-1 to TRBJ1-1, and 8 bases in between align with TRBD1. Material for sequencing was PBMCs. The TCR sequence derives from a male donor with HTLV-1-associated myelopathy (HAM/TSP). The nucleotides read TGCGCCAGCAGCTTCGGACAGGGAATCAACACTGAAGCTTTCTTT. Its product reads: CASSFGQGINTEAFF.